This TCR beta chain was recovered during a study of T cells expressing NK-cell markers. Across the study: HCMV seropositivity marked most of the eight sequenced donors; one was seronegative.

Looked up from germline, CDR1 is MNHNS and CDR2 is SASEGT. This CDR3 is built from 16 residues. Study-level findings and limits: Once again these clonotypes came out on top in the CD3+CD56-NKG2C+ fraction of a few donors.

A note on this clonotype: Its specificity is unknown.

UMIs were included in TCR beta cDNA generated by 5'RACE template switching. TCRdb re-called the 5' RACE reads, yielding one record per CDR3 amino acid sequence without DNA. The sample spans about 150,000 distinct CDR3 sequences; the ten largest clones claim around 12%. The sequence was collected from a man between 18 and 35 years old in good health. Sequencing was performed on blood T cells: a sorted CD56 or NKG2C T cell subset, CD4+ or CD8+ T cells, or bulk PBMC T cells (not recorded which). The chain employs TRBV6-1 and TRBJ2-5; checking the TCRdb D call of TRBD2 is not possible without DNA. CDR3: CASSTARLAAQETQYF.